This entry concerns a single T cell receptor (beta chain). The antigen remains undetermined. This record belongs to a study of radiation and T cells in renal cell carcinoma. The overall study: Nephrectomy followed 15 Gy stereotactic body radiation by 4 weeks. Study-level points and caveats: In blood, top tumor clones expanded by 2 weeks, shrinking by 4. Pretreatment tumor biopsies were lacking, so baseline clonotypes are unknown.

Generated by immunoSEQ multiplex PCR, the TCRdb table keeps only in-frame clones and is missing some. The data contain 90,000 to 100,000 clones, 80% to 90% of them seen just once; the ten biggest clones take up approximately 8.1%. Germline V gives CDR1 DFQATT, CDR2 SNEGSKA (reference sequence). The ends were cut back, 6 bases at V and 6 bases at J, with 9 bases in the middle. The CDR3 totals 10 residues. Specified time point: baseline pretreatment blood. Stated treatment: 15 Gy SBRT to primary tumor, nephrectomy 4 weeks later. Serial blood draws occurred at baseline and 2 and 4 weeks post-SBRT. The receptor was isolated from a man aged 50-60 years with renal cell carcinoma. The chain is built from TRBV20-1 and TRBJ2-7; D is unresolved. The source was blood, collected from a patient whose treatment included radiotherapy and nephrectomy. As DNA, the CDR3 is TGCAGTGCCGGAATGACCGAGCAGTACTTC. As protein: CSAGMTEQYF.